This is a list of T cell receptor beta chains from one sample in a study of control samples from healthy donors and cancer patients. Sequencing used immunoSEQ multiplex PCR; TCRdb keeps in-frame clones, though not all of them. The table includes 70,000 to 95,000 clones, around 87% detected once. Sequenced input: blood. Source of these receptors: a man between 50 and 59 years old in good health. The CDR3 runs from the conserved cysteine through the conserved F or W. The order of the fields is D gene, V gene, clone size, J gene, CDR3 protein, CDR3 DNA. D genes are given only for firm matches. Size is stated for part of the rows, as once, few or many counts, or as a class when the clone is expanded.

>.|TRBV4-3|few|TRBJ2-3
CASSQDPQADTQYF
TGCGCCAGCAGCCAAGATCCCCAGGCAGATACGCAGTATTTT
>TRBD2|TRBV15|.|TRBJ2-5
CATSRGNSGNQETQYF
TGTGCCACCAGCAGAGGCAATAGCGGGAATCAAGAGACCCAGTACTTC
>TRBD1|TRBV10-1|.|TRBJ1-2
CASTRDRGSPGGYTF
TGCGCCAGCACCCGGGACAGAGGCTCCCCGGGGGGCTACACCTTC
>TRBD1|TRBV25-1|.|TRBJ1-1
CASSTGGLSVTEAFF
TGTGCCAGCAGTACAGGGGGGCTCTCAGTCACTGAAGCTTTCTTT
>.|TRBV6-5|.|TRBJ1-1
CASSYEGPGYTEAFF
TGTGCCAGCAGTTACGAGGGACCGGGTTATACTGAAGCTTTCTTT
>TRBD1|TRBV5-4|.|TRBJ1-2
CASSPGQGLDGYTF
TGTGCCAGCAGCCCGGGACAGGGTTTGGATGGCTACACCTTC
>.|TRBV19|.|TRBJ2-1
CASSVSGAYNEQFF
TGTGCCAGTAGTGTGTCGGGAGCTTACAATGAGCAGTTCTTC
>TRBD1|TRBV10-3|.|TRBJ2-7
CAITTDRAYEQYF
TGTGCCATCACCACCGACAGGGCCTACGAGCAGTACTTC
>TRBD2|TRBV6-2/TRBV6-3|.|TRBJ2-7
CASSYPGLAGSEQYF
TGTGCCAGCAGTTACCCCGGACTAGCGGGATCTGAGCAGTACTTC
>.|TRBV27|.|TRBJ2-3
CASSLGVKGTQYF
TGTGCCAGCAGCCTTGGGGTGAAAGGTACGCAGTATTTT
>TRBD2|TRBV2|.|TRBJ2-3
CASCQLAYSTDTQYF
TGTGCCAGCTGCCAACTAGCGTATAGCACAGATACGCAGTATTTT
>TRBD2|TRBV7-2|.|TRBJ2-3
CASSFLREATTDTQYF
TGTGCCAGCAGCTTTCTTCGGGAGGCTACCACAGATACGCAGTATTTT
>TRBD1|TRBV28|.|TRBJ1-6
CASSLPGGGSPLHF
TGTGCCAGCAGTCTACCAGGGGGGGGTTCACCCCTCCACTTT
>TRBD1|TRBV30|.|TRBJ1-1
CAWSVPRQGARNTEAFF
TGTGCCTGGAGTGTCCCCCGACAGGGGGCGCGAAACACTGAAGCTTTCTTT
>.|TRBV24-1|.|TRBJ2-5
CATRGTDRETQYF
TGTGCCACCAGGGGGACCGACCGGGAGACCCAGTACTTC
>TRBD1|TRBV18|.|TRBJ1-6
CASSTRTGDNSPLHF
TGTGCCAGCTCAACCCGGACAGGGGATAATTCACCCCTCCACTTT
>.|TRBV3-1/TRBV3-2|few|TRBJ2-2
CASSQEVNTGELFF
TGTGCCAGCAGCCAAGAGGTGAACACCGGGGAGCTGTTTTTT
>.|TRBV27|once|TRBJ1-1
CASSLNWGDDTEAFF
TGTGCCAGCAGTTTAAATTGGGGGGATGACACTGAAGCTTTCTTT
>TRBD1|TRBV19|.|TRBJ1-4
CASRLDRGREKLFF
TGTGCCAGTAGGTTGGACAGGGGGCGAGAAAAACTGTTTTTT
>.|TRBV5-1|.|TRBJ2-3
CASSPQGTSTDTQYF
TGCGCCAGCAGCCCCCAGGGGACTAGCACAGATACGCAGTATTTT
>.|TRBV10-2|.|TRBJ2-5
CASSESTEGETQYF
TGCGCCAGCAGTGAGTCGACCGAGGGAGAGACCCAGTACTTC